Reported below is one T cell receptor beta chain. These data come from a study of blood T cells in healthy people across ages. From germline, CDR1 is ENHRY and CDR2 SYGVKD. The trim removed 7 bases at V and 4 bases at J, leaving 11 bases unmatched. The CDR3 covers 15 residues. The extraction recovered at least 5 micrograms of total RNA per sample. With a J-beta primer mix and a sample-barcoded 5' primer, a second PCR ran 7 to 11 cycles. Every cDNA molecule bore a tag from a template-switch adaptor containing 12 random nucleotides. TCRdb reanalysed the 5' RACE reads using MiXCR and keeps one entry per CDR3 protein. The sample lists 550,000 to 750,000 distinct CDR3 sequences; approximately 21% were seen once.

Sequenced material: blood. V gene TRBV10-3 combines with J gene TRBJ1-2; TRBD1 matches 8 bases. The sequence derives from a man aged 65-85 years in good health. CDR3 sequence reads: CAITGGQGDVYGYTF. CDR3 coding DNA: TGTGCCATCACCGGCGGACAGGGCGATGTCTATGGCTACACCTTC.